Sequencing of this T cell receptor (beta chain) was carried out in a study of blood T cells in healthy people across ages (dated by TCRdb to between 2014 and 2016). Concerning the study at large: In model experiments, template switching captured roughly one uniquely barcoded TCR beta cDNA molecule for every two T cells. Donors of different ages were randomly distributed across sequencing lanes to avoid experimental bias. The study analyzed two additional independent replicas of 1 million unique cDNA reads from the same blood draw for two donors, one aged 18 to 30 and one aged 80 or older. Donors were grouped into four age groups: young (average 16 years), middle-aged (over 35), aged (62) and long-lived (approximately 78). The study measured age-related changes in TCR beta repertoire diversity using deep sequencing normalized with unique cDNA molecular identifiers.

The library came from 5' RACE. The listed sequencing device is Illumina HiSeq 2500. A second roughly 7 to 11 cycle PCR used a sample-barcoded 5' primer and a J-beta primer mix. A unique molecular identifier was introduced onto each TCR beta cDNA molecule by a template-switch 5' adaptor carrying 12 random nucleotides. Each sample yielded at least 3 million CDR3-containing paired-end reads. First-strand cDNA was synthesized from all RNA with the Mint cDNA synthesis kit, primed by a TRBC-specific oligonucleotide. After uracil-DNA glycosylase treatment, a first 18-cycle PCR used universal primers M1SS and BC2_uni_R on all cDNA. In the paper's pipeline: For normalization, 1 million high-quality reads, each with a distinct molecular identifier, were randomly selected from each sample. Instead of being binned into consensus sequences, reads with shared molecular identifiers were discarded. CDR3 identification, clonotype clustering and error correction used MiTCR with a Q25 quality threshold and the strictest error-elimination algorithm. A nonparametric unseen species model with Euler transformation was used to estimate a lower bound on total TCR beta diversity. TCRdb itself trimmed the public reads at Q25 with fastp, ran MiXCR and retained productive beta chains. Rows matching on CDR3 protein sequence are summarized as one entry with the most common DNA and genes. Clone size and V and J calls follow TCRdb, not the original study. Within this sample are about 1.5 million distinct CDR3 sequences, with about 45% of them counted one time only. The ten largest account for more than 4% of the sample.

To note about this clonotype: Its antigen remains undetermined. One base away there is no much larger clone; base qualities are not given.

The research as a whole found: Observed TCR beta diversity per million T cells fell roughly linearly with age, and a significant reduction was already apparent by age around 39. Estimates of total diversity based on one million sequenced T cells were regarded as lower bounds and as underestimates. The percentage of naive T cells measured by flow cytometry correlated strongly with observed TCR beta diversity. Because the CMV infection status of the donors was unknown, age-related changes in expanded clonotypes may potentially have been confounded. Compared with the aged group, more naive CD4+ T cells, fewer expanded clones and increased TCR diversity were shown by the long-lived group, suggesting age selection. Bulk unsorted PBMC profiling prevented conclusive comparison of naive and antigen-experienced compartments.

Systemically healthy Caucasian individuals from Russia, some 40 in total and aged roughly 6 to 100 years, were included as donors. Each donor gave ten milliliters of peripheral blood, drawn into EDTA-treated Vacutainer tubes. Ficoll-Paque density-gradient centrifugation was used to isolate PBMCs, with at least 7 million obtained per sample. Trizol reagent was used to extract total RNA from PBMCs, with at least 6 micrograms per sample. For every donor, an aliquot of PBMCs went through flow cytometry to measure the percentages of naive CD45RAhigh/CD27high T cells. Its CDR3 holds 14 amino acids, cysteine through phenylalanine. Just CDR3 DNA is preserved here, 42 bases in frame from base 1. Based on the germline V gene, the CDR1 and CDR2 sequences are MNHEY and SVGAGI. V loses 0 bases, J loses 6 bases, and the germline ends lie 10 bases apart.

The TCR originated in a woman under 30 in good health. This chain joins TRBV6-5 to TRBJ2-3, with the D gene call left open. Sample: blood. The CDR3 in this case is CASSYSWQSDTQYF. The base sequence is TGTGCCAGCAGTTACTCTTGGCAGAGCGATACGCAGTATTTT.